The 13 T cell receptor beta chains below come from one sample, sequenced in a study of T-cell memory formation after mild COVID-19. TCRdb re-called the 5' RACE reads with MiXCR, one entry per CDR3 protein. The sample comprises hundreds of thousands of distinct CDR3 sequences, 17% of which are singletons, and roughly 7.8% rests with the top ten. The specimen sequenced was PBMCs or a T cell subset sorted from them (not recorded which). The source is an adult woman who had mild COVID-19 (a few samples of this study predate the infection). Cell type and time point are not known.

This clonotype was picked up a small number of times. V and J are TRBV20-1 and TRBJ2-5; 13 nucleotides line up with TRBD2. The germline gives CDR1 DFQATT, CDR2 SNEGSKA (reference sequence). The CDR3 has 15 amino acids. The V segment lost 3 bases and the J segment 4 bases; nucleotides outside the gene matches: 5. The CDR3 DNA reads as TGCAGTGCTAGGGGACTAGCGGGGACAGGAGAGACCCAGTACTTC. Residues: CSARGLAGTGETQYF.

This clonotype was observed a handful of times. This chain connects TRBV11-3 to TRBJ2-7; D perhaps matches TRBD1 (6 bases). The CDR3 runs 12 residues. CDR1 is SGHNT, CDR2 YENEEA, per germline. Trimming left V 7 bases short and J 3 bases short, with 10 bases between. CDR3 loop: CASKDSGYEQYF. The DNA of the CDR3 is TGTGCCAGCAAGGACAGCGGCTACGAGCAGTACTTC.

J is TRBJ2-7 and V is TRBV27; D gene unclear. Germline CDR1 reads MNHEY; CDR2 reads SMNVEV (reference sequence). This CDR3 comprises 14 residues. V was trimmed by 0 bases and J by 4 bases, leaving 10 bases between them. The CDR3 region has the DNA TGTGCCAGCAGTTTATCGGGATCACCTTACGAGCAGTACTTC. It yields the protein CASSLSGSPYEQYF.

This chain connects TRBV6-1 to TRBJ1-5; D ambiguous. V was cut by 6 bases and J by 3 bases, with 9 bases left in between. The CDR3 length is 13 residues. Germline CDR1 and CDR2: MNHNS and SASEGT. This CDR3 reads CASRVQLNQPQHF. The CDR3 DNA reads as TGTGCCAGCAGGGTACAGCTCAATCAGCCCCAGCATTTT.

This clonotype was recorded a few times. V is TRBV15 and J is TRBJ2-1; D may be TRBD2 (5 bases). Trimming pared 3 bases from V and 4 bases from J, leaving 19 bases between. Germline CDR1 and CDR2: LNHNV and YYDKDF (reference sequence). The CDR3 consists of 17 residues. CDR3 protein: CATSSGRWRSSYNEQFF. Written as DNA, the CDR3 is TGTGCCACCAGCAGTGGGCGTTGGAGGTCGTCATACAATGAGCAGTTCTTC. Supplemented by reference TRBV15 and TRBJ2-1, the full variable domain reads DAMVIQNPRYQVTQFGKPVTLSCSQTLNHNVMYWYQQKSSQAPKLLFHYYDKDFNNEADTPDNFQSRRPNTSFCFLDIRSPGLGDTAMYLCATSSGRWRSSYNEQFFGPGTRLTVL.

In its sample, this clonotype was seen a few times. This chain connects TRBV12-3 or TRBV12-4 to TRBJ1-1; D is possibly TRBD1 (5 bases). CDR3 length: 16 amino acids. V was clipped by 3 bases and J by 6 bases, with 20 bases between them. The DNA of the CDR3 is TGTGCCAGCAGTTTCGATCCGGGGCGGACATTACCTGAAGCTTTCTTT. Translating gives CASSFDPGRTLPEAFF.

CDR3: CASSSGRRGLDRSATNEKLFF. The CDR3 nucleotides are TGTGCCAGCAGTTCTGGCCGTAGGGGCTTAGACCGATCCGCAACTAATGAAAAACTGTTTTTT. The chain has TRBV12-3 or TRBV12-4 and TRBJ1-4; D may be TRBD1 (5 bases). V was cut by 4 bases and J by 0 bases, with 27 bases left in between. The CDR3 has 21 residues.

The rearrangement uses TRBV5-1 and TRBJ2-3, with 8 bases that match TRBD2. Germline lookup yields CDR1 SGHRS and CDR2 YFSETQ. V trimming: 5 bases; J trimming: 1 base; junction bases outside the gene matches: 6. There are 15 residues in the CDR3. The CDR3 DNA sequence: TGCGCCAGCAGGTTTAGCGGGGACCGCACAGATACGCAGTATTTT. Translation gives CASRFSGDRTDTQYF.

The V and J genes are TRBV14 and TRBJ1-1, with 10 nucleotides matching TRBD1. CDR3 length: 16 amino acids. Germline CDR1 SGHDN, CDR2 FVKESK. V lost 4 bases, J lost 4 bases, and 9 bases stayed unmatched. The CDR3 reads CASSLIPGQGSTEAFF. The CDR3, as DNA: TGTGCCAGCAGCCTGATACCGGGACAGGGGAGCACTGAAGCTTTCTTT.

This clonotype was recorded a few times. The chain couples TRBV7-2 to TRBJ2-4; 10 bases map to TRBD2. J lost 6 bases, V lost 4 bases, and 6 bases had no gene match. The CDR3 totals 15 residues. CDR1 is SGHTA, CDR2 FQGNSA, per germline. In nucleotides, the CDR3 is TGTGCCAGCAGCTCTAGGGCTAGCGGGAGAAACATTCAGTACTTC. It yields the protein CASSSRASGRNIQYF.

This clonotype was detected only a few times. This chain joins TRBV7-9 and TRBJ2-4, with D maybe TRBD1 (5 bases). The V and J ends lost 5 bases and 0 bases respectively, with 11 bases between them. This CDR3 is 15 amino acids long. Germline V gene data show CDR1 as SEHNR and CDR2 as FQNEAQ (reference sequence). The CDR3: CASSDVGLAKNIQYF. CDR3 sequence (DNA): TGTGCCAGCAGCGACGTGGGGCTAGCCAAAAACATTCAGTACTTC.

This clonotype was counted between two and nine times. V and J are TRBV20-1 and TRBJ2-5, with D possibly matching TRBD1 (6 bases). Germline V CDR1 and CDR2: DFQATT, SNEGSKA (reference sequence). Trimming removed 6 bases at V and 6 bases at J, with 11 bases between. The CDR3 runs to 11 residues. The CDR3 DNA reads as TGCAGTGCCAGGGGCAGGCAGACCCAGTACTTC. Its protein is CSARGRQTQYF.

The chain employs TRBV11-3 and TRBJ2-1, with TRBD2 matching 9 bases. V lost 1 base, J lost 6 bases, and 7 bases stayed unmatched. The CDR3 covers 16 residues. Germline V gives CDR1 SGHNT, CDR2 YENEEA. DNA for the CDR3: TGTGCCAGCAGCTTAGTGGTTAGCGGGAGTCGCAATGAGCAGTTCTTC. Protein sequence: CASSLVVSGSRNEQFF. Using reference TRBV11-3 and TRBJ2-1 for the parts outside the CDR3, the full variable domain is EAGVVQSPRYKIIEKKQPVAFWCNPISGHNTLYWYLQNLGQGPELLIRYENEEAVDDSQLPKDRFSAERLKGVDSTLKIQPAELGDSAVYLCASSLVVSGSRNEQFFGPGTRLTVL.